This T cell receptor beta chain was recorded in a study of shared clonotypes between healthy human individuals. Findings and limits, study-wide: What naive subsets generally showed was a larger estimated richness than memory subsets showed. Roughly 5% of naive CD4 clonotypes were shared across several donors.

Authors' data handling: Junction-only sequences produced by ImmunoSEQ had no quality scores, so filtering differed. Measured with immunoSEQ multiplex PCR; TCRdb has only the in-frame clones, and not every one. V, J and clone size reflect that table, while D and trimming were determined from the DNA. The data show 550,000 to 750,000 clones, just under 97% seen once. Regarding this clone: The antigen is undetermined.

Positive CCR7 selection of CD45RO-negative cells yielded the naive CD8 cells, and terminally differentiated effector memory CD45RA+ cells were excluded. There were only Caucasian adults among the donors, and all lived in Nashville, Tennessee. The CDR3 length is 16 residues. Germline V gene data show CDR1 as SGDLS and CDR2 as YYNGEE. The trim removed 0 bases at V and 5 bases at J, leaving 7 bases unmatched. Sample: naive CD8+ T cells sorted from blood. This chain joins TRBV9 and TRBJ2-3, with 9 bases fitting TRBD2. The sequence derives from a young woman in good health. CDR3 DNA: TGTGCCAGCAGCGTAGGGGCTAGCGGGACGGGAGATACGCAGTATTTT. Protein: CASSVGASGTGDTQYF.